A single sample is the source of the 13 T cell receptor beta chains below, sequenced in a study of T-cell memory formation after mild COVID-19. Each CDR3 protein gets one entry after TCRdb re-called the 5' RACE reads with MiXCR. The sample shows some 200,000 distinct CDR3 sequences, 9.5% of them seen only once. The sample taken for sequencing was PBMCs or a T cell subset sorted from them (not recorded which). The receptors derive from a man younger than 30 who had mild COVID-19 (a few samples of this study predate the infection). Cell type and time point are not known.

This chain connects TRBV20-1 to TRBJ2-1; a weak D match, TRBD1 (6 bases). In germline, CDR1 is DFQATT, CDR2 SNEGSKA (reference sequence). The CDR3 runs 12 residues. Trimming cost V 3 bases and J 9 bases, with 12 bases left between them. This CDR3 reads CSARSSGAEQFF. CDR3 bases: TGCAGTGCTAGGTCCTCAGGGGCTGAGCAGTTCTTC.

The V call is TRBV5-8, the J call TRBJ2-7; a weak D match, TRBD1 (6 bases). Germline V gene lookup returns CDR1 SGHTS and CDR2 YDEGEE. V was clipped by 4 bases and J by 3 bases, with 11 bases between them. This CDR3 has 13 residues. The CDR3 coding sequence is TGTGCCAGCAGCCCGAGGGACAACTACGAGCAGTACGTC. Protein product: CASSPRDNYEQYV.

This clonotype was seen more than once but under ten times. The chain carries TRBV12-3 or TRBV12-4 and TRBJ1-1; D might be TRBD1 (5 bases). Deletions cut 7 bases from V and 0 bases from J, with 12 bases between. The CDR3 sequence is 14 residues long. CDR3 sequence reads: CASTPTVMNTEAFF. CDR3 DNA: TGTGCCAGCACCCCGACAGTGATGAACACTGAAGCTTTCTTT.

This clonotype has just a few counts. This rearrangement joins TRBV20-1 to TRBJ1-5; D is unclear. The CDR3 consists of 14 residues. Trimming pared 7 bases from V and 0 bases from J, leaving 13 bases between. Germline CDR1 and CDR2: DFQATT and SNEGSKA (reference sequence). DNA of the CDR3: TGCAGTGTGGGAGGAAGCTATAGCAATCAGCCCCAGCATTTT. Translating it yields CSVGGSYSNQPQHF.

The chain has TRBV2 and TRBJ1-1; D not resolved. The CDR3 has 14 residues. The germline V and J ends were trimmed by 6 bases and 1 base, with 12 bases remaining between them. The V gene's germline CDR1 is SNHLY and CDR2 FYNNEI. In DNA, the CDR3 is TGTGCCAGCAGCGGACGGATCGCGAACACTGAAGCTTTCTTT. Translated: CASSGRIANTEAFF.

This clonotype was seen at least ten times. The chain is built from TRBV4-3 and TRBJ1-2; 8 nucleotides match TRBD1. V gave up 0 bases and J gave up 2 bases; unmatched junction bases: 8. Germline V gene data show CDR1 as LGHNA and CDR2 as YSLEER. The CDR3 has 17 residues. In DNA, the CDR3 is TGCGCCAGCAGCCAAGATGGGGGACAGGCTCCCAACTATGGCTACACCTTC. Its translation is CASSQDGGQAPNYGYTF.

The chain is built from TRBV6-6 and TRBJ2-3; no definite D call. The germline V gene has CDR1 MNHNY and CDR2 SVGAGI (reference sequence). V was trimmed by 6 bases and J by 6 bases, leaving 13 bases between them. This CDR3 contains 13 residues. CDR3 nucleotide sequence: TGTGCCAGCAGACGTGACCCGCCGGATACGCAGTATTTT. Protein: CASRRDPPDTQYF.

This CDR3 is CASSQEVPRSEKLFF. The CDR3 DNA is TGCGCCAGCAGCCAAGAAGTCCCCCGGAGCGAAAAACTGTTTTTT. The chain has TRBV4-3 and TRBJ1-4, with unresolved D. Trimming pared 0 bases from V and 8 bases from J, leaving 13 bases between. The CDR3 has 15 amino acids. Looked up from germline, CDR1 is LGHNA and CDR2 is YSLEER.

CDR3 in DNA: TGTGCCAGCAGTGAATCCGGCTGGGGGATAGGGACGGGCGTTGACACCGGGGAGCTGTTTTTT. This encodes CASSESGWGIGTGVDTGELFF. The chain uses TRBV25-1 and TRBJ2-2, with D perhaps being TRBD1 or TRBD2 (5 bases each). This CDR3 is 21 amino acids long. V gave up 1 base and J gave up 3 bases, with 27 bases separating them. Looked up from germline, CDR1 is MGHDK and CDR2 is SYGVNS.

The gene calls are TRBV10-3 and TRBJ1-1; D might be TRBD1 (6 bases). The CDR3 extends over 15 amino acids. Trimming pared 2 bases from V and 1 base from J, leaving 11 bases between. The germline CDR1 and CDR2 sequences are ENHRY and SYGVKD. The CDR3 coding sequence is TGTGCCATCAGTGAGCCGACAGGACGGAACACTGAAGCTTTCTTT. This codes for CAISEPTGRNTEAFF.

There are a few counts of this clonotype. The rearrangement links TRBV7-2 to TRBJ1-2; 8 bases align to TRBD1. The CDR3 spans 15 residues. Germline loops: CDR1 SGHTA, CDR2 FQGNSA. V dropped 2 bases and J dropped 2; count of bases not matched to a gene: 4. CDR3 in DNA: TGTGCCAGCAGCTTATCCGGGACAGGCAACTATGGCTACACCTTC. Its protein product is CASSLSGTGNYGYTF.

This clonotype has ten or more counts. The gene calls are TRBV27 and TRBJ2-7, with unresolved D. V lost 9 bases, J lost 3 bases, and 6 bases lay in between. The CDR3 totals 10 residues. The germline V gene encodes CDR1 MNHEY and CDR2 SMNVEV (reference sequence). The chain's CDR3 is CARALYEQYF. The CDR3 nucleotides are TGTGCCAGGGCCCTCTACGAGCAGTACTTC.

This rearrangement joins TRBV5-1 to TRBJ1-4, with D possibly TRBD1 on 5 matching bases. The CDR3 loop spans 14 amino acids. The germline CDR1 and CDR2 sequences are SGHRS and YFSETQ. The germline V and J ends were trimmed by 5 bases and 8 bases, with 16 bases remaining between them. The chain's CDR3 is CASSTGRFREKLFF. The CDR3 DNA follows: TGCGCCAGCAGTACAGGCAGATTTCGGGAAAAACTGTTTTTT.